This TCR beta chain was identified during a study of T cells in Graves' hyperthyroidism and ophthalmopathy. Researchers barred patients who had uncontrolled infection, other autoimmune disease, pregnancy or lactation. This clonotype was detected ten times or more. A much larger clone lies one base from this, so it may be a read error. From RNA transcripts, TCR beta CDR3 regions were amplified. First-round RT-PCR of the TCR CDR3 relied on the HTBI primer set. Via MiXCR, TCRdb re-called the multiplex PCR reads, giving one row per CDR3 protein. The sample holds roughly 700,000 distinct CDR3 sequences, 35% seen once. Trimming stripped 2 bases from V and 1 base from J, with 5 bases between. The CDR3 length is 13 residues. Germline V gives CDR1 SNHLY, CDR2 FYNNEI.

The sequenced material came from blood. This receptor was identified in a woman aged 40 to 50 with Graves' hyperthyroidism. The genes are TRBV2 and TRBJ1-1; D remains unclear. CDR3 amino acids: CASSEPGNTEAFF. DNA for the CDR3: TGTGCCAGCAGTGAACCCGGGAACACTGAAGCTTTCTTT.